This passage covers 23 T cell receptor beta chains from one sample sequenced in a study of cytomegalovirus exposure and HLA in healthy donors. PCR used 60 Vbeta primers and 13 Jbeta primers. Here immunoSEQ multiplex PCR was the method, and the copy in TCRdb shows in-frame clones only, minus some. The profile covers about 120,000 clones, with 60% to 85% appearing a single time and 1.6% taken by the ten largest. Material for sequencing was PBMCs. Source of these receptors: a woman aged 18-29 years in good health and CMV-seronegative.

The rearrangement joins TRBV6-1 to TRBJ2-7; 9 nucleotides agree with TRBD1. The trim removed 5 bases at V and 4 bases at J, leaving 6 bases unmatched. CDR1 MNHNS and CDR2 SASEGT come from the germline V gene. The CDR3 is 14 residues long. CDR3 bases: TGTGCCAGCAGTTGGGACAGGGTCCAATACGAGCAGTACGTC. Its protein is CASSWDRVQYEQYV.

Written as DNA, the CDR3 is TGCAGCGCCGACCGGGACAGGGGGATCAATGAGCAGTTCTTC. Its protein product is CSADRDRGINEQFF. The V and J genes are TRBV29-1 and TRBJ2-1; 11 nucleotides agree with TRBD1. Germline lookup yields CDR1 SQVTM and CDR2 ANQGSEA. Trimming at V came to 7 bases and at J to 6 bases, leaving 8 bases not matched to a gene. The CDR3 has 14 amino acids.

Only one count was recorded for this clone. This chain links TRBV29-1 with TRBJ1-2, with 12 bases lining up with TRBD1. The germline V gene encodes CDR1 SQVTM and CDR2 ANQGSEA. The V gene end was trimmed by 6 bases and the J gene end by 8 bases; junction bases not matched to a gene: 1. The CDR3 extends over 11 amino acids. The CDR3 DNA sequence: TGCAGCGTGGGGACAGGGGGCGGCTACACCTTC. Translated, it gives CSVGTGGGYTF.

J is TRBJ1-1 and V is TRBV27; D may be TRBD1 (6 bases). With 6 bases removed from V and 1 base from J, the gap between germline ends came to 12 bases. The CDR3 is 14 amino acids. The V gene's germline CDR1 is MNHEY and CDR2 SMNVEV (reference sequence). In DNA, the CDR3 is TGTGCCAGCAGCTCCGACAGGAAGAACACTGAAGCTTTCTTT. It is translated as CASSSDRKNTEAFF.

The V call is TRBV5-6, the J call TRBJ1-1; D call uncertain. Deletions cut 4 bases from V and 3 bases from J, with 13 bases between. CDR3 length: 14 amino acids. Per germline, CDR1 SGHDT and CDR2 YYEEEE. CDR3 sequence: CASSLGSSDTEAFF. The CDR3 nucleotides read TGTGCCAGCAGCCTAGGAAGCTCGGACACTGAAGCTTTCTTT.

The chain employs TRBV2 and TRBJ1-4; unclear D gene. CDR3 length equals 14 residues. V was shortened by 4 bases and J by 3 bases, with 9 bases between the two germline ends. Germline assignment: CDR1 SNHLY and CDR2 FYNNEI. CDR3 coding DNA: TGTGCCAGCAGTGGGAGCAACCCTAATGAAAAACTGTTTTTT. Amino acid sequence: CASSGSNPNEKLFF.

This clone was seen more than once but under ten times. The chain joins TRBV6-5 to TRBJ1-4; weak D call: TRBD1 (5 bases). V dropped 6 bases and J dropped 8 bases, with 16 bases sitting between them. The germline CDR1 and CDR2 sequences are MNHEY and SVGAGI. There are 14 residues in the CDR3. CDR3 loop: CASRAGPGGEKLFF. The CDR3 nucleotides read TGTGCCAGCAGGGCAGGCCCCGGGGGGGAAAAACTGTTTTTT.

Comments on this clone: The CDR3 ends on some other residue instead of the conserved phenylalanine or tryptophan, so this is likely a read error. The chain links TRBV30 to TRBJ1-5, with 8 bases fitting TRBD1. V lost 2 bases to trimming and J lost 4 bases; unmatched junction nucleotides: 4. The CDR3 totals 14 residues. The germline CDR1 and CDR2 sequences are GTSNPN and SVGIG (reference sequence). CDR3 bases: TGTGCCTGGAGTCCCGGGACAGGAAATCAGCCCCAGCATGTT. The encoded protein is CAWSPGTGNQPQHV.

This rearrangement joins TRBV4-1 to TRBJ1-2; 10 bases align to TRBD1. Germline CDR1 is MGHRA and CDR2 is YSYEKL. The CDR3 length is 18 residues. Trimming removed 2 bases from V and 2 bases from J; junction bases left unmatched: 11. DNA of the CDR3: TGCGCCAGCAGCCAACCCCCCCTCGACAGGGGGCAGAACTATGGCTACACCTTC. Translation: CASSQPPLDRGQNYGYTF.

This sequence joins TRBV6-5 and TRBJ1-1; D might be TRBD1 (5 bases). CDR1 MNHEY and CDR2 SVGAGI come from the germline V gene. The CDR3 spans 13 residues. Trimming cost V 2 bases and J 7 bases, with 11 bases left between them. CDR3 in DNA: TGTGCCAGCAGTTACGCGGGGCCCCATGAAGCTTTCTTT. Translation gives CASSYAGPHEAFF.

The chain joins TRBV19 to TRBJ2-7; 7 positions match TRBD1. V shed 3 bases, J shed 1 base, and the junction held 9 bases outside the gene matches. The germline gives CDR1 LNHDA, CDR2 SQIVND (reference sequence). The CDR3 is made up of 16 amino acids. This chain's CDR3 is CASSIQGQAKSYEQYF. The CDR3, as DNA: TGTGCCAGTAGTATTCAAGGACAGGCTAAATCCTACGAGCAGTACTTC.

This clone was seen a handful of times. The chain recombines TRBV6-1 with TRBJ2-2; the D call may be TRBD1 or TRBD2 (6 bases each). In germline, CDR1 is MNHNS, CDR2 SASEGT. The CDR3 is 15 amino acids. Trimming stripped 5 bases from V and 4 bases from J, with 14 bases between. In DNA form, the CDR3 reads TGTGCCAGCAGTCAAGGGGGGCGAGGCACCGGGGAGCTGTTTTTT. Its protein product is CASSQGGRGTGELFF.

This chain links TRBV5-1 with TRBJ1-5, with D perhaps matching TRBD1 (6 bases). Germline V gene sequence: CDR1 SGHRS, CDR2 YFSETQ. The V end lost 3 bases, the J end lost 4 bases, and 8 bases lay between the germline ends. The CDR3 has 13 residues. The CDR3 region is CASSSGANQPQHF. DNA of the CDR3: TGCGCCAGCAGCTCAGGGGCAAATCAGCCCCAGCATTTT.

The chain recombines TRBV27 with TRBJ2-7; TRBD1 might be the D (6 bases). V was trimmed by 7 bases and J by 4 bases, leaving 14 bases between them. The CDR3 consists of 13 residues. From germline, CDR1 is MNHEY and CDR2 SMNVEV (reference sequence). In DNA, the CDR3 is TGTGCCAGCACTCTTACACAGGGATACGAGCAGTACTTC. It is translated as CASTLTQGYEQYF.

CDR3 sequence (DNA): TGTGCCAGCAGGGACAGACTTCAAGAGACCCAGTACTTC. It specifies CASRDRLQETQYF. This chain joins TRBV6-1 and TRBJ2-5, with D perhaps TRBD1 (6 bases). The CDR3 has 13 amino acids. With 6 bases removed from V and 2 bases from J, the gap between germline ends came to 10 bases. Germline-derived CDR1 and CDR2 are MNHNS and SASEGT.

This clone was counted between two and nine times. V is TRBV30 and J is TRBJ2-3; D gene uncertain. Germline V lookup: CDR1 GTSNPN, CDR2 SVGIG (reference sequence). Trimming cost V 0 bases and J 2 bases, with 12 bases left between them. This CDR3 spans 15 amino acids. The CDR3 region is CAWSVLRQNTDTQYF. The CDR3 region has the DNA TGTGCCTGGAGTGTACTACGTCAGAACACAGATACGCAGTATTTT.

The gene calls are TRBV19 and TRBJ2-5, with D unresolved. This CDR3 spans 12 amino acids. V shed 4 bases and J shed 3 bases, with 6 bases lying between them. The germline V gene has CDR1 LNHDA and CDR2 SQIVND (reference sequence). The CDR3 protein is CASSNTKETQYF. CDR3 DNA sequence: TGTGCCAGTAGTAATACTAAAGAGACCCAGTACTTC.

This clone was picked up a small number of times. The chain couples TRBV2 to TRBJ2-7; maybe TRBD2 (5 bases). Germline V gene data show CDR1 as SNHLY and CDR2 as FYNNEI. Trimming removed 3 bases at V and 1 base at J, with 10 bases between. There are 14 residues in the CDR3. The CDR3 is CASSDGRLSYEQYF. CDR3 bases: TGTGCCAGCAGTGATGGGAGACTATCCTACGAGCAGTACTTC.

CDR3 amino acids: CASTLTGDMNTEAFF. The CDR3 DNA reads as TGTGCCAGCACTTTGACAGGGGATATGAACACTGAAGCTTTCTTT. The chain links TRBV28 to TRBJ1-1; 8 nucleotides align to TRBD1. CDR3 size: 15 residues. J gave up 0 bases and V 7 bases, and 7 bases lay outside the gene matches. The germline gives CDR1 MDHEN, CDR2 SYDVKM.

This chain connects TRBV11-2 to TRBJ1-5; 8 nucleotides agree with TRBD1. The CDR3 extends over 14 amino acids. Trimming took 1 base from V and 7 from J; bases not matched to a gene: 3. The germline gives CDR1 SGHAT, CDR2 FQNNGV. DNA for the CDR3: TGTGCCAGCAGCTTAGCAGGGGGCGGACAGCCCCAGCATTTT. Translating it yields CASSLAGGGQPQHF.

This clone was observed once. The chain joins TRBV29-1 to TRBJ2-3, with 7 bases matching TRBD1. Germline V gene lookup returns CDR1 SQVTM and CDR2 ANQGSEA. The V gene end was trimmed by 6 bases and the J gene end by 1 base; junction bases not matched to a gene: 4. This CDR3 is 13 amino acids long. The CDR3 DNA follows: TGCAGCGTCCTGACAGGGCGCACAGATACGCAGTATTTT. It codes for CSVLTGRTDTQYF.

The chain is built from TRBV6-1 and TRBJ2-7, with unresolved D. Germline V gene lookup returns CDR1 MNHNS and CDR2 SASEGT. This CDR3 is 11 amino acids long. Between the trimmed V and J ends, which lost 3 bases and 7 bases, there was a span of 7 bases. The chain's CDR3 is CASSDLQEQYF. In DNA form, the CDR3 reads TGTGCCAGCAGTGATTTACAGGAGCAGTACTTC.

This chain connects TRBV5-6 to TRBJ1-3, with 7 bases aligning to TRBD1. Germline-derived CDR1 and CDR2 are SGHDT and YYEEEE. Trimming cost V 1 base and J 2 bases; bases outside gene matches: 0. The CDR3 runs 14 residues. CDR3 amino acids: CASSLRGPGNTIYF. The CDR3 coding sequence is TGTGCCAGCAGCTTGAGGGGGCCTGGAAACACCATATATTTT.